Listed here are 9 T cell receptor beta chains from one sample, sequenced in a study of siplizumab effects on memory and regulatory T cells. An approximately 6-day coculture at 37°C was performed with the mixed lymphocyte reaction cells. Measured with immunoSEQ multiplex PCR; TCRdb has only the in-frame clones, and not every one. This repertoire shows around 18,000 clones, 40% to 55% found once; its top ten account for roughly 5.3%. What these receptors recognize is not known. The sequencing input was CFSE-low (dividing) CD4+ T cells sorted from an allogeneic mixed lymphocyte reaction. These receptors were obtained from a human donor in good health; the cells came from an allogeneic mixed lymphocyte reaction.

This chain connects TRBV5-1 to TRBJ1-5, with D unresolved. CDR1 and CDR2 (germline): SGHRS, YFSETQ. Deletions cut 4 bases from V and 3 bases from J, with 8 bases between. This CDR3 comprises 13 residues. The CDR3 DNA is TGCGCCAGCAGCGAGGAGAACAATCAGCCCCAGCATTTT. Residues: CASSEENNQPQHF.

CDR3 protein: CASSLGTSGQETQYF. DNA of the CDR3: TGTGCCAGCAGTCTGGGGACTAGCGGACAAGAGACCCAGTACTTC. V usage is TRBV11-3 and J usage is TRBJ2-5, with 11 bases aligning to TRBD2. With V trimmed by 6 bases and J by 2 bases, 5 bases remained unmatched. CDR3 length equals 15 residues. Germline CDR1 SGHNT, CDR2 YENEEA.

This sequence joins TRBV18 and TRBJ1-6; TRBD1 might be the D (6 bases). CDR1 is KGHSH and CDR2 is LQKENI in the germline V gene. The length of the CDR3 is 16 residues. V was clipped by 4 bases and J by 6 bases, with 16 bases between them. Here the CDR3 DNA reads TGTGCCAGCTCACGGCTTGCTGGGACACCTAATTCACCCCTCCACTTT. This translates into CASSRLAGTPNSPLHF.

V usage is TRBV7-3 and J usage is TRBJ2-1; D call uncertain. CDR3 length: 12 residues. V dropped 5 bases and J dropped 9 bases, with 11 bases sitting between them. In germline, CDR1 is SGHTA, CDR2 FQGTGA. The CDR3 protein is CASSTRLGEQFF. The CDR3, as DNA: TGTGCCAGCAGCACCCGGTTAGGTGAGCAGTTCTTC.

The chain combines TRBV7-3 with TRBJ1-5, with D uncertain. Trimming cost V 3 bases and J 1 base, with 10 bases left between them. Germline V CDR1 and CDR2: SGHTA, FQGTGA. This CDR3 is built from 15 residues. This CDR3 is CASSFAGMSNQPQHF. CDR3 coding DNA: TGTGCCAGCAGCTTCGCGGGGATGAGCAATCAGCCCCAGCATTTT.

This clone showed up just a few times. CDR3 residues: CASSQRTGGTDTQYF. CDR3 coding DNA: TGTGCCAGCAGCCAACGTACAGGTGGCACAGATACGCAGTATTTT. The rearrangement links TRBV4-2 to TRBJ2-3; D may be TRBD1 (5 bases). This CDR3 region has 15 residues. Germline V gene sequence: CDR1 LGHNA, CDR2 YNFKEQ. Trimming took 2 bases from V and 1 from J, leaving 10 bases between them.

This clone was seen a few times. The gene calls are TRBV7-3 and TRBJ2-1; D unclear. The germline V gene has CDR1 SGHTA and CDR2 FQGTGA. Between the trimmed V and J ends, which lost 1 base and 2 bases, there was a span of 9 bases. This CDR3 is 15 amino acids long. The CDR3 DNA is TGTGCCAGCAGCTTAAGTTGGGGTCCCTACAATGAGCAGTTCTTC. Its translation: CASSLSWGPYNEQFF.

J is TRBJ1-2 and V is TRBV27, with TRBD1 matching 8 bases. Germline assignment: CDR1 MNHEY and CDR2 SMNVEV (reference sequence). Trimming removed 6 bases from V and 4 bases from J; junction bases left unmatched: 4. The CDR3 covers 13 residues. The CDR3 spells CASSPQGGYGYTF. The DNA for the CDR3 is TGTGCCAGCAGCCCACAGGGGGGCTATGGCTACACCTTC.

Regarding this clone: A much more abundant neighbour one base away suggests this may be a read error. The chain recombines TRBV4-2 with TRBJ2-7; tentatively, D is TRBD1 (5 bases). This CDR3 spans 16 amino acids. Germline V gene lookup returns CDR1 LGHNA and CDR2 YNFKEQ. V shed 0 bases and J shed 0 bases, with 12 bases lying between them. CDR3: CASSQERQFSSYEQYF. DNA of the CDR3: TGTGCCAGCAGCCAAGAACGACAGTTTAGCTCCTACGAGCAGTACTTC.